This T cell receptor (beta chain) was sequenced in a study of shared clonotypes between healthy human individuals. This CDR3 has 14 amino acids. V was shortened by 4 bases and J by 6 bases, with 12 bases between the two germline ends. Germline loops: CDR1 KGHSH, CDR2 LQKENI. Using immunoSEQ multiplex PCR, the repertoire was profiled, and TCRdb retains in-frame clones only, with some absent. Among about 2.4 million clones, approximately 90% were seen once, and the ten largest hold over 0.12%. Material: naive CD4+ T cells sorted from blood. The subset denotes: CD45RA+ positively selected. The receptor comes from a man between 18 and 35 years old in good health. The V gene is TRBV18, the J gene TRBJ1-4; a possible D gene is TRBD1 (6 bases). Here the CDR3 reads CASSRQAPDEKLFF. The CDR3 nucleotides are TGTGCCAGCTCACGACAGGCCCCCGATGAAAAACTGTTTTTT.